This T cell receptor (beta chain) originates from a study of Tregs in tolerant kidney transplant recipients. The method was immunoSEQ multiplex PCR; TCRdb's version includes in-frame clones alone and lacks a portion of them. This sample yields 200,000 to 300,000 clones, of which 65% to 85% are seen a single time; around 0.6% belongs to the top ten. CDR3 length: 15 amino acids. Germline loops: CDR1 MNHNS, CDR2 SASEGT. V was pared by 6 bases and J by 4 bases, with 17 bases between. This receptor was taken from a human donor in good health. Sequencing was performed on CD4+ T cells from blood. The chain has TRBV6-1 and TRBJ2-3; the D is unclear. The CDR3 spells CASSPENPAADTQYF. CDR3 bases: TGTGCCAGCAGCCCCGAGAACCCCGCGGCAGATACGCAGTATTTT.